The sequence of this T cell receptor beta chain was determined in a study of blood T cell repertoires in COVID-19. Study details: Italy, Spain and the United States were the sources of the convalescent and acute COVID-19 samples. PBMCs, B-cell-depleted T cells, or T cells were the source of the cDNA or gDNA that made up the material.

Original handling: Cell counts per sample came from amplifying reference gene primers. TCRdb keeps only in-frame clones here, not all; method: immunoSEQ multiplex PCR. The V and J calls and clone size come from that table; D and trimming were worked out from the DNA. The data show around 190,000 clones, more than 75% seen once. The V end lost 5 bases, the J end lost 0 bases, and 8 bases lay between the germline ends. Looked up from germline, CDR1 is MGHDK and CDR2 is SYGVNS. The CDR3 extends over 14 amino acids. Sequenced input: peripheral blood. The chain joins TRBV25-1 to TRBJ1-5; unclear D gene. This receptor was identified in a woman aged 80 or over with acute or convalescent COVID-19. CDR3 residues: CASSTVNSNQPQHF. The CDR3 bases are TGTGCCAGCAGTACAGTAAATAGCAATCAGCCCCAGCATTTT.